The sequence of this T cell receptor (beta chain) was determined in a study of blood T cells in healthy people across ages. Overall study results and limits: Higher naive T cell percentage went strongly together with higher TCR beta diversity. Expanded clonotype changes were possibly confounded by unknown donor CMV status.

The sample, roughly 9.5 milliliters of peripheral blood, was drawn from each donor. Of note for this clonotype: The target antigen is unknown.

PCR was performed a second time for about 6 to 12 cycles using a sample-barcoded 5' primer and a J-beta primer mix. Tagging of each cDNA molecule was performed by a template-switch adaptor with 12 random nucleotides. MiXCR, applied by TCRdb to the 5' RACE reads, yields one record per CDR3 protein. The data contain some 1.5 million distinct CDR3 sequences, approximately 43% of them singletons. V dropped 3 bases and J dropped 0 bases, with 9 bases sitting between them. This CDR3 has 14 amino acids. In germline, CDR1 is MNHNS, CDR2 SASEGT. The sample consisted of blood. The chain recombines TRBV6-1 with TRBJ2-7; unclear D gene. This TCR was sampled from a woman aged 18-35 years in good health. The DNA of the CDR3 is TGTGCCAGCAGTGATGTCAGGTCCTCCTACGAGCAGTACTTC. It translates to CASSDVRSSYEQYF.